A selection of T cell receptor beta chains follows, all from one sample in a study of blood T cell repertoires in COVID-19. Repertoires were generated with immunoSEQ multiplex PCR, while TCRdb's copy carries only in-frame clones and drops some. The sample yields around 360,000 clones, roughly 90% seen once. Sequencing used PBMCs or T cells enriched from blood (not recorded which). These receptors all stem from a woman aged 25-40 years who had recovered from COVID-19. CDR3s include the opening cysteine and the closing phenylalanine or tryptophan. A D gene is named only where the DNA matches it firmly. Expanded clones get a size class; other rows say once, few or many, or leave the size out.

J | D | V | size | CDR3 | DNA
TRBJ2-7 | TRBD2 | TRBV7-8 | NA | CASSSPARTSGTYPSSYEQYF | TGTGCCAGCAGCTCCCCAGCCAGGACTAGCGGGACCTACCCCAGCTCCTACGAGCAGTACTTC
TRBJ2-2 | TRBD2 | TRBV7-6 | NA | CASSLYGGSNTGELFF | TGTGCCAGCAGCTTATACGGGGGGTCGAACACCGGGGAGCTGTTTTTT
TRBJ2-2 | NA | TRBV24-1 | NA | CATRSAGPTNTGELFF | TGTGCCACCAGATCAGCGGGCCCTACGAACACCGGGGAGCTGTTTTTT
TRBJ1-3 | TRBD1 | TRBV10-2 | NA | CASRGTGYGNTIYF | TGCGCCAGCAGAGGGACAGGGTATGGAAACACCATATATTTT
TRBJ1-2 | TRBD1 | TRBV5-1 | NA | CASSLKTTGGATGYTF | TGCGCCAGCAGCTTAAAAACAACAGGGGGCGCGACTGGCTACACCTTC
TRBJ2-1 | TRBD2 | TRBV6-2/TRBV6-3 | NA | CASSNPWTSGASSYNEQFF | TGTGCCAGCAGTAACCCATGGACTAGCGGGGCCAGCTCCTACAATGAGCAGTTCTTC
TRBJ2-2 | TRBD1 | TRBV6-5 | NA | CASSRQGAYGELFF | TGTGCCAGCAGTCGACAGGGGGCTTACGGGGAGCTGTTTTTT
TRBJ2-1 | TRBD2 | TRBV9 | NA | CASRGGGYNEQFF | TGTGCCAGCCGAGGCGGGGGGTACAATGAGCAGTTCTTC
TRBJ1-5 | NA | TRBV7-6 | NA | CASSSQGLNQPQHF | TGTGCCAGCAGCTCACAGGGTCTAAATCAGCCCCAGCATTTT
TRBJ2-7 | TRBD1 | TRBV5-1 | NA | CASTYSGTGDYEQYF | TGCGCCAGTACCTATTCAGGGACAGGGGACTACGAGCAGTACTTC
TRBJ1-5 | NA | TRBV5-1 | NA | CASSLENSRNQPQHF | TGCGCCAGCAGCTTGGAAAACAGTAGAAATCAGCCCCAGCATTTT
TRBJ2-7 | NA | TRBV3-1/TRBV3-2 | NA | CASSQEGRPYEQYF | TGTGCCAGCAGCCAAGAGGGCAGGCCCTACGAGCAGTACTTC
TRBJ1-1 | TRBD1 | TRBV7-9 | NA | CASSSRQGVKNTEAFF | TGTGCCAGCAGCTCCCGACAGGGGGTGAAGAACACTGAAGCTTTCTTT
TRBJ1-6 | NA | TRBV7-9 | NA | CASSPLGGAYNSPLHF | TGTGCCAGCAGCCCCCTTGGTGGGGCATATAATTCACCCCTCCACTTT
TRBJ2-1 | NA | TRBV27 | NA | CASSQTSNEQFF | TGTGCCAGCAGTCAAACTTCTAATGAGCAGTTCTTC
TRBJ2-1 | NA | TRBV19 | NA | CASSPPYNEQFF | TGTGCCAGTAGTCCTCCCTACAATGAGCAGTTCTTC
TRBJ1-5 | NA | TRBV25-1 | NA | CASSGTLGNQPQHF | TGTGCCAGCAGTGGGACATTAGGCAATCAGCCCCAGCATTTT
TRBJ2-1 | NA | TRBV5-4 | once | CASSPWAGSGSYNEQFF | TGTGCCAGCAGTCCGTGGGCCGGGAGTGGGTCCTACAATGAGCAGTTCTTC
TRBJ1-4 | NA | TRBV19 | once | CASSVQGTNEKLFF | TGTGCCAGTAGTGTACAGGGTACTAATGAAAAACTGTTTTTT
TRBJ2-7 | TRBD1 | TRBV6-5 | once | CASRTYDRGRGEQYF | TGTGCCAGCAGAACGTACGACAGGGGGCGAGGCGAGCAGTACTTC
TRBJ1-6 | TRBD1 | TRBV29-1 | NA | CSVRQGVGNSPLHF | TGCAGCGTCCGACAGGGGGTCGGTAATTCACCCCTCCACTTT
TRBJ2-1 | NA | TRBV7-3 | NA | CASSLVAGVDEQFF | TGTGCCAGCAGCTTAGTGGCAGGTGTGGATGAGCAGTTCTTC
TRBJ2-5 | NA | TRBV6-5 | NA | CASSRAGAQETQYF | TGTGCCAGCAGTCGTGCAGGGGCACAAGAGACCCAGTACTTC
TRBJ2-2 | NA | TRBV5-1 | NA | CASSLVQANTGELFF | TGCGCCAGCAGCTTGGTGCAGGCGAACACCGGGGAGCTGTTTTTT
TRBJ1-1 | TRBD1 | TRBV5-4 | NA | CASSSTGTGTPFF | TGTGCCAGCAGCTCGACCGGGACAGGGACGCCTTTCTTT
TRBJ2-5 | NA | TRBV9 | NA | CASSVMGHGKETQYF | TGTGCCAGCAGCGTAATGGGACACGGGAAAGAGACCCAGTACTTC
TRBJ2-7 | NA | TRBV11-1 | few | CASTPGVDEQYF | TGTGCCAGCACCCCGGGGGTGGACGAGCAGTACTTC
TRBJ2-2 | TRBD2 | TRBV5-1 | NA | CASSLTSGGPRTGELFF | TGCGCCAGCAGCTTGACTAGCGGGGGCCCGAGGACCGGGGAGCTGTTTTTT
TRBJ1-2 | TRBD1 | TRBV7-2 | few | CASSDRQGAAGGYTF | TGTGCCAGCAGCGACCGACAGGGGGCCGCAGGTGGCTACACCTTC
TRBJ2-2 | NA | TRBV7-9 | NA | CASSLLGLNTGELFF | TGTGCCAGCAGCTTATTAGGACTCAACACCGGGGAGCTGTTTTTT
TRBJ2-7 | NA | TRBV18 | NA | CASSPSTQGSGEQYF | TGTGCCAGCTCACCATCTACCCAGGGCTCTGGCGAGCAGTACTTC
TRBJ2-1 | NA | TRBV5-6 | NA | CASSLGLAAHNEQFF | TGTGCCAGCAGCTTGGGGTTAGCGGCCCACAATGAGCAGTTCTTC
TRBJ2-3 | NA | TRBV5-8 | NA | CASSPLILSTDTQYF | TGTGCCAGCAGCCCCCTAATCCTAAGCACAGATACGCAGTATTTT
TRBJ2-7 | TRBD2 | TRBV28 | NA | CASCGGAQAYEQYF | TGTGCCAGCTGCGGGGGTGCCCAAGCCTACGAGCAGTACTTC
TRBJ1-2 | TRBD1 | TRBV6-5 | few | CASSYSRQGEGGYTF | TGTGCCAGCAGTTACTCACGACAGGGGGAGGGTGGCTACACCTTC
TRBJ1-2 | NA | TRBV10-2 | NA | CASRTLEEGGYTF | TGCGCCAGCAGGACTCTCGAGGAGGGTGGCTACACCTTC
TRBJ2-3 | TRBD1 | TRBV5-8 | NA | CASSPGQAYTDTQYF | TGTGCCAGCAGCCCGGGACAGGCTTACACAGATACGCAGTATTTT
TRBJ1-5 | TRBD1 | TRBV19 | once | CASRRTGGINSNQPQHF | TGTGCCAGTAGACGGACAGGGGGCATCAATAGCAATCAGCCCCAGCATTTT
TRBJ2-3 | NA | TRBV5-1 | NA | CASSSYTDTQYF | TGCGCCAGCAGCTCTTACACAGATACGCAGTATTTT
TRBJ1-1 | TRBD1 | TRBV3-1/TRBV3-2 | NA | CASSLPGQEGEAFF | TGTGCCAGCAGCCTCCCGGGACAGGAAGGAGAAGCTTTCTTT
TRBJ1-1 | NA | TRBV6-5 | NA | CASSYKAGAIEAFF | TGTGCCAGCAGTTACAAGGCAGGGGCAATTGAAGCTTTCTTT
TRBJ2-7 | TRBD1 | TRBV2 | NA | CASSGDSYEQYF | TGTGCCAGCAGCGGGGACAGCTACGAGCAGTACTTC
TRBJ2-7 | NA | TRBV27 | once | CASQAGMSSYEQYF | TGTGCCTCTCAGGCCGGGATGTCTTCCTACGAGCAGTACTTC
TRBJ1-1 | NA | TRBV11-2 | NA | CASSLVERNTEAFF | TGTGCCAGCAGCTTAGTGGAGAGGAACACTGAAGCTTTCTTT
TRBJ2-7 | NA | TRBV27 | NA | CASSIQGWAYEQYF | TGTGCCAGCAGTATACAGGGATGGGCCTACGAGCAGTACTTC
TRBJ2-3 | NA | TRBV5-1 | NA | CASSGRGSTDTQYF | TGCGCCAGCAGTGGGCGGGGAAGCACAGATACGCAGTATTTT
TRBJ2-5 | NA | TRBV6-5 | NA | CASRLGAETQYF | TGTGCCAGCAGACTTGGGGCGGAGACCCAGTACTTC
TRBJ1-4 | TRBD1 | TRBV15 | NA | CATSRGTENNEKLFF | TGTGCCACCAGCAGGGGGACAGAAAATAATGAAAAACTGTTTTTT
TRBJ1-1 | NA | TRBV12-3/TRBV12-4 | few | CASSLARETEAFF | TGTGCCAGCAGTTTAGCCCGGGAAACTGAAGCTTTCTTT
TRBJ2-7 | TRBD1 | TRBV6-5 | NA | CASRGTGNNEQYF | TGTGCCAGCAGGGGGACAGGCAATAACGAGCAGTACTTC
TRBJ2-3 | TRBD2 | TRBV2 | NA | CASRPQERGVTDTQYF | TGTGCCAGCAGGCCCCAGGAGCGGGGGGTAACAGATACGCAGTATTTT
TRBJ2-1 | TRBD1 | TRBV7-8 | NA | CASRSPGTGYNEQFF | TGTGCCAGCAGATCTCCCGGGACAGGCTACAATGAGCAGTTCTTC
TRBJ2-7 | TRBD2 | TRBV7-8 | NA | CASSSGTSLTYEQYF | TGTGCCAGCAGCTCCGGGACTAGTTTAACCTACGAGCAGTACTTC
TRBJ2-7 | TRBD2 | TRBV29-1 | NA | CSVEDLQGTDTSGRANEQYF | TGCAGCGTTGAAGATCTTCAAGGGACGGATACTAGCGGGAGGGCGAACGAGCAGTACTTC
TRBJ1-1 | NA | TRBV5-1 | NA | CASSLEMQGIGNTEAFF | TGCGCCAGCAGCTTGGAAATGCAGGGGATAGGGAACACTGAAGCTTTCTTT
TRBJ2-7 | TRBD1 | TRBV29-1 | NA | CSGAWGQTSEQYF | TGCAGCGGTGCATGGGGACAGACTTCCGAGCAGTACTTC
TRBJ1-5 | NA | TRBV28 | NA | CASSPHRVVDQPQHF | TGTGCCAGCAGTCCCCACAGGGTGGTGGATCAGCCCCAGCATTTT
TRBJ1-2 | TRBD1 | TRBV29-1 | NA | CSVEEPTGYGYTF | TGCAGCGTTGAAGAGCCGACAGGGTATGGCTACACCTTC
TRBJ2-7 | TRBD1 | TRBV5-4 | NA | CASSRLRDSLYEQYF | TGTGCCAGCAGCCGCTTACGGGACAGCCTCTACGAGCAGTACTTC
TRBJ2-5 | TRBD2 | TRBV4-2 | NA | CASSQDREGTQYF | TGTGCCAGCAGCCAAGATCGGGAGGGGACCCAGTACTTC